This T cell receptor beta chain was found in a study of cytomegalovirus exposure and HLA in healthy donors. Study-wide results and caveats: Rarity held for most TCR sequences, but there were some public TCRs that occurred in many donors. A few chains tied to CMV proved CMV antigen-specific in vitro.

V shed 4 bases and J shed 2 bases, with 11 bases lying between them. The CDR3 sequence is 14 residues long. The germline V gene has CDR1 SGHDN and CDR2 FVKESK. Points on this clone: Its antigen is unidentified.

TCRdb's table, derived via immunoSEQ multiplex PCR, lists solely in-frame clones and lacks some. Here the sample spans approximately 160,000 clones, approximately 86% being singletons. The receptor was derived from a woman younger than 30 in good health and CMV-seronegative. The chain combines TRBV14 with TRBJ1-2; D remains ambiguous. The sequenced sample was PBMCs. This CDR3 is CASSPHRGNYGYTF. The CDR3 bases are TGTGCCAGCAGCCCCCACCGGGGAAACTATGGCTACACCTTC. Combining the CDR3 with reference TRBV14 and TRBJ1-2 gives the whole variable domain EAGVTQFPSHSVIEKGQTVTLRCDPISGHDNLYWYRRVMGKEIKFLLHFVKESKQDESGMPNNRFLAERTGGTYSTLKVQPAELEDSGVYFCASSPHRGNYGYTFGSGTRLTVV.